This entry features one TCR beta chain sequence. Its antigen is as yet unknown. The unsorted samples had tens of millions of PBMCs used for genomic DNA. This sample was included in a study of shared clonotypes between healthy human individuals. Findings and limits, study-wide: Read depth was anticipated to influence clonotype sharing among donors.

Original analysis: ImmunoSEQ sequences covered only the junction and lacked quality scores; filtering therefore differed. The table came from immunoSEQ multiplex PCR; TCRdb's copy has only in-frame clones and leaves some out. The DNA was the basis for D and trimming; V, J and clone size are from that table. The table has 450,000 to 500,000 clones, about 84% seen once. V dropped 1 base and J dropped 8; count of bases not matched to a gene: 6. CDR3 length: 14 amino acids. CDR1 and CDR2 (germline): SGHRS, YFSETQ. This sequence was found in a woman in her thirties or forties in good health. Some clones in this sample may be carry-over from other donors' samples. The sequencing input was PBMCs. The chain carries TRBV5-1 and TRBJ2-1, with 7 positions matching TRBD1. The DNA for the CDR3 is TGCGCCAGCAGCTTGACAGGGGCCGGGGATGAGCAGTTCTTC. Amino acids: CASSLTGAGDEQFF.